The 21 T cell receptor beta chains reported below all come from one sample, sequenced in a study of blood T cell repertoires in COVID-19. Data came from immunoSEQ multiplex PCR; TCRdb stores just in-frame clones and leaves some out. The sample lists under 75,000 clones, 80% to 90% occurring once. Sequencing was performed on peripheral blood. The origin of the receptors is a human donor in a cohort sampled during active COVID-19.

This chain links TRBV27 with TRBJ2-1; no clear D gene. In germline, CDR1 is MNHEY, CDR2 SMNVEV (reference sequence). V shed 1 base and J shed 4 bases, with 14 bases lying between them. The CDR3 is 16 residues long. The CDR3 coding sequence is TGTGCCAGCAGTTTATGGGCAGGTTTCAATTACAATGAGCAGTTCTTC. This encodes CASSLWAGFNYNEQFF.

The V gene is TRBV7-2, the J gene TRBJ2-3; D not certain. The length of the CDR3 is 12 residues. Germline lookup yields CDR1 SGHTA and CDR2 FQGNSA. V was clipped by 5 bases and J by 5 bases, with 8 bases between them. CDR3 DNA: TGTGCCAGCAGCCCGTTCCGAGATACGCAGTATTTT. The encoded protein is CASSPFRDTQYF.

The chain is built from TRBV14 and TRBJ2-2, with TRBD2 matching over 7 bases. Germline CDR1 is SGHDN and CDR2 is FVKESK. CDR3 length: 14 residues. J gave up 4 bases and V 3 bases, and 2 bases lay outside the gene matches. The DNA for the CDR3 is TGTGCCAGCAGCCAGGGACTACCCACCGGGGAGCTGTTTTTT. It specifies CASSQGLPTGELFF.

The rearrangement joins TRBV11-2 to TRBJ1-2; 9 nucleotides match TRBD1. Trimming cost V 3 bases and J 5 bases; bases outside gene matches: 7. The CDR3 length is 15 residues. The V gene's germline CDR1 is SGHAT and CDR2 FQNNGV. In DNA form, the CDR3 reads TGTGCCAGCAGCTTGGGACAGGGCACCCGTTATGGCTACACCTTC. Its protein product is CASSLGQGTRYGYTF.

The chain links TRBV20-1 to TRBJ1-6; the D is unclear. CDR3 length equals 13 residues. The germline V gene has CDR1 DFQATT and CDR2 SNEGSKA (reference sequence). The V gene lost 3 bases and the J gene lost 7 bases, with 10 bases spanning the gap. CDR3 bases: TGCAGTGCTAGTTCCCAGGCAAATTCACCCCTCCACTTT. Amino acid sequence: CSASSQANSPLHF.

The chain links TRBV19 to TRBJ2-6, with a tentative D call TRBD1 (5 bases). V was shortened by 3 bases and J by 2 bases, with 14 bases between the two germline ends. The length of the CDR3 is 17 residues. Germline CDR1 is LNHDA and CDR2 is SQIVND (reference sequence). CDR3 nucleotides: TGTGCCAGTAGTATGATTCACAGGCCCCCTGGGGCCAACGTCCTGACTTTC. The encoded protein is CASSMIHRPPGANVLTF.

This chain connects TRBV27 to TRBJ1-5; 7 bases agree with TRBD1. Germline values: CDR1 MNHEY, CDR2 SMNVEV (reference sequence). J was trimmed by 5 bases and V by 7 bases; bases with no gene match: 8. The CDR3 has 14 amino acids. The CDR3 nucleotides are TGTGCCAGCAAAAGTGTAGGGGGCCATCAGCCCCAGCATTTT. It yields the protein CASKSVGGHQPQHF.

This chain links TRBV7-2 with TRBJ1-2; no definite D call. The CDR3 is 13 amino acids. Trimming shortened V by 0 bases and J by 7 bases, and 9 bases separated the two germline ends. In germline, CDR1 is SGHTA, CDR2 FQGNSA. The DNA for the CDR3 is TGTGCCAGCAGCTTAGCCGGGGAGGGTGGCTACACCTTC. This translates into CASSLAGEGGYTF.

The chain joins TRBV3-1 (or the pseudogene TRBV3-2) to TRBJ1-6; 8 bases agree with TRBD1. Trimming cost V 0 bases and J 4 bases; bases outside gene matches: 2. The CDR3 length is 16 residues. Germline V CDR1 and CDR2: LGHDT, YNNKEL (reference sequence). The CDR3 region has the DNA TGTGCCAGCAGCCAAGAACGGGACAGGTATAATTCACCCCTCCACTTT. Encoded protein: CASSQERDRYNSPLHF.

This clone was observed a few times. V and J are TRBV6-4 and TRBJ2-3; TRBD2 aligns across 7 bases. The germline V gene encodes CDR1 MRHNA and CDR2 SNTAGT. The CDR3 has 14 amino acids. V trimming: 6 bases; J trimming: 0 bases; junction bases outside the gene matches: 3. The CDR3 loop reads CASSGGTSTDTQYF. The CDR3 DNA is TGTGCCAGCAGCGGGGGGACGAGCACAGATACGCAGTATTTT.

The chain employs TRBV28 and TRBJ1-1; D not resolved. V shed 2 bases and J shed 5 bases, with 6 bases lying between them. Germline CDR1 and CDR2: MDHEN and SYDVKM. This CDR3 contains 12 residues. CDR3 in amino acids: CASSLVMTEAFF. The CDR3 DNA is TGTGCCAGCAGTTTAGTAATGACTGAAGCTTTCTTT.

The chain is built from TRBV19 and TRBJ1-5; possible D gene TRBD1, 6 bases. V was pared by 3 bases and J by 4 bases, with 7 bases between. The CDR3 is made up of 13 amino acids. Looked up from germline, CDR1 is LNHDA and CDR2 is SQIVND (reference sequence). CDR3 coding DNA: TGTGCCAGTAGTATCAGGGGAAATCAGCCCCAGCATTTT. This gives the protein CASSIRGNQPQHF.

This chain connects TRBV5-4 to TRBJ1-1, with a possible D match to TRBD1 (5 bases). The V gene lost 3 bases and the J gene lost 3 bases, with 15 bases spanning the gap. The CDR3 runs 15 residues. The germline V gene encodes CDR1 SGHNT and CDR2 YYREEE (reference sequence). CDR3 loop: CASSSNTPGDTEAFF. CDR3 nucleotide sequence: TGTGCCAGCAGCTCTAATACCCCGGGGGACACTGAAGCTTTCTTT.

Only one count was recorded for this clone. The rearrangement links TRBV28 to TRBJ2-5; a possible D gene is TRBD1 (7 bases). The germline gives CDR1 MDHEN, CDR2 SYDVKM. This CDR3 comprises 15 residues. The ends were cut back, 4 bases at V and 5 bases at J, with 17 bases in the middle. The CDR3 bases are TGTGCCAGCAGTTCAGGGGGGCAAACCCTTGAGACCCAGTACTTC. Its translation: CASSSGGQTLETQYF. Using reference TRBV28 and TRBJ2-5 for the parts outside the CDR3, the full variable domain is DVKVTQSSRYLVKRTGEKVFLECVQDMDHENMFWYRQDPGLGLRLIYFSYDVKMKEKGDIPEGYSVSREKKERFSLILESASTNQTSMYLCASSSGGQTLETQYFGPGTRLLVL.

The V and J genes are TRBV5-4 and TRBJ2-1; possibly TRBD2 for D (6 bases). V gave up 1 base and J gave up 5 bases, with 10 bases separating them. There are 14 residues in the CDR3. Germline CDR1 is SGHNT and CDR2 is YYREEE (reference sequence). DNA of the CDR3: TGTGCCAGCAGCTTGATGCTAGCGAACAATGAGCAGTTCTTC. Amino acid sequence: CASSLMLANNEQFF. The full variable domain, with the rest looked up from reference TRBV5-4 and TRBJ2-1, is ETGVTQSPTHLIKTRGQQVTLRCSSQSGHNTVSWYQQALGQGPQFIFQYYREEENGRGNFPPRFSGLQFPNYSSELNVNALELDDSALYLCASSLMLANNEQFFGPGTRLTVL.

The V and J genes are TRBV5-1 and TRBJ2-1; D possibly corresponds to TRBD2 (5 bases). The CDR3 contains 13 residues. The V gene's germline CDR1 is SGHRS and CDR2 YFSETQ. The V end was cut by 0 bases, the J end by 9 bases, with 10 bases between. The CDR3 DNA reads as TGCGCCAGCAGCTTGGTTTCTAGCCTTGAGCAGTTCTTC. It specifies CASSLVSSLEQFF.

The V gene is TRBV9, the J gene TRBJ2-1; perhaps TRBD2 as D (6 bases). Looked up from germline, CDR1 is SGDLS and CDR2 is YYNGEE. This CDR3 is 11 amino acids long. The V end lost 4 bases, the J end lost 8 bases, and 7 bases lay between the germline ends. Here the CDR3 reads CASSRGYEQFF. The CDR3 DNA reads TGTGCCAGCAGCCGGGGGTATGAGCAGTTCTTC.

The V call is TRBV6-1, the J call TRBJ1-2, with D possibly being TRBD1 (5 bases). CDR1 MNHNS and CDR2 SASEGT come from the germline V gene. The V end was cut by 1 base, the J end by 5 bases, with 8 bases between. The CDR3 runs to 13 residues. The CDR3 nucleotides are TGTGCCAGCAGTGAAGACAGGCTATATGGCTACACCTTC. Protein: CASSEDRLYGYTF.

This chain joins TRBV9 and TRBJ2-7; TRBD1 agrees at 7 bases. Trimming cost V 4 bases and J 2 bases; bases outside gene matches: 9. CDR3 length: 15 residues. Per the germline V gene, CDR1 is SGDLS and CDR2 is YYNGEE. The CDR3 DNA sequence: TGTGCCAGCAGCTCCCGGGACAGTATAGCCTACGAGCAGTACTTC. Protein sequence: CASSSRDSIAYEQYF.

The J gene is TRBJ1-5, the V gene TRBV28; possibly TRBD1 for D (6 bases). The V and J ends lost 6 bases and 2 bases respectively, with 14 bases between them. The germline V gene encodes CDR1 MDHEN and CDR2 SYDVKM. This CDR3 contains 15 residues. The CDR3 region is CASRPTGKRNQPQHF. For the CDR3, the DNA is TGTGCCAGCAGGCCCACAGGGAAGCGCAATCAGCCCCAGCATTTT. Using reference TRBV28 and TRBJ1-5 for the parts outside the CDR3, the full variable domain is DVKVTQSSRYLVKRTGEKVFLECVQDMDHENMFWYRQDPGLGLRLIYFSYDVKMKEKGDIPEGYSVSREKKERFSLILESASTNQTSMYLCASRPTGKRNQPQHFGDGTRLSIL.

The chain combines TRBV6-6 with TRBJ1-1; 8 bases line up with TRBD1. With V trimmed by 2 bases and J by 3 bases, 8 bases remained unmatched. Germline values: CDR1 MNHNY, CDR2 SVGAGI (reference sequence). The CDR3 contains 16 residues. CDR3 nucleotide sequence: TGTGCCAGCAGTTACCCTGACAGGGGTCGATACACTGAAGCTTTCTTT. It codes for CASSYPDRGRYTEAFF.